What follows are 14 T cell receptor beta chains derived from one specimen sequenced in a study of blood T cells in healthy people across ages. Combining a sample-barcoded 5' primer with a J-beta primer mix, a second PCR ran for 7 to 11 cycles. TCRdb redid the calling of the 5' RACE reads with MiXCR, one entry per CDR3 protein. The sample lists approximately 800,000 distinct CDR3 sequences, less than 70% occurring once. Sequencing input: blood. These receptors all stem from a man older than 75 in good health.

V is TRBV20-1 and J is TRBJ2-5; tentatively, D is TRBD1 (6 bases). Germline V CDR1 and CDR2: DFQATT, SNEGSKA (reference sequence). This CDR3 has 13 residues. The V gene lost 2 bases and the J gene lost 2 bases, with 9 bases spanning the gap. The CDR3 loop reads CSARRGFQETQYF. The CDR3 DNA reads TGCAGTGCTAGAAGGGGGTTTCAAGAGACCCAGTACTTC.

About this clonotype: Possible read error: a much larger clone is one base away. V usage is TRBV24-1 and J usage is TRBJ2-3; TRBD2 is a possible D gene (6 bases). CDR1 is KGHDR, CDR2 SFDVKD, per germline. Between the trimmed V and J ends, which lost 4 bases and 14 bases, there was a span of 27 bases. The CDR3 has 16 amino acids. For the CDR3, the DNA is TGTGCCACCAGTGACTCCGACATAGCGGCTCACGGATACGCGTATTTT. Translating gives CATSDSDIAAHGYAYF.

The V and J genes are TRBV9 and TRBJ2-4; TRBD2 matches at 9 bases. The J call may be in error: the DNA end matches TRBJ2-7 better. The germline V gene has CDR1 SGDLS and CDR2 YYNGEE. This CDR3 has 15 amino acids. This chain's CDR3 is CASSRNGLAGYEQYF. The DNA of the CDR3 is TGTGCCAGCAGCCGGAATGGGCTAGCGGGATACGAGCAGTACTTC.

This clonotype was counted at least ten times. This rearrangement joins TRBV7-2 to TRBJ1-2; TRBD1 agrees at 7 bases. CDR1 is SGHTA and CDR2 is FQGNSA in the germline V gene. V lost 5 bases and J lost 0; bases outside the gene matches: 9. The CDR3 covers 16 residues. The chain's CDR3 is CASSRQRGPPNYGYTF. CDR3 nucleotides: TGTGCCAGCAGCCGCCAAAGGGGGCCCCCTAACTATGGCTACACCTTC.

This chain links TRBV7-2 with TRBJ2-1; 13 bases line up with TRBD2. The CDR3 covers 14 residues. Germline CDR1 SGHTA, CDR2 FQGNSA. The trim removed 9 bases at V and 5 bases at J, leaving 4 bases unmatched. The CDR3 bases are TGTGCCAGACTAGCGGGAGGGGGCCACAATGAGCAGTTCTTC. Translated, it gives CARLAGGGHNEQFF.

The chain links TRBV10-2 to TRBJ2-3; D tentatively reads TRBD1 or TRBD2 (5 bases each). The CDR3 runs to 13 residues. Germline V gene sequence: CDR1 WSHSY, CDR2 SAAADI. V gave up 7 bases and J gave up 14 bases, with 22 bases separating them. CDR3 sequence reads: CASNQGEGRYAYF. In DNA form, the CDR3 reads TGCGCCAGCAACCAGGGAGAGGGGAGATACGCGTATTTT.

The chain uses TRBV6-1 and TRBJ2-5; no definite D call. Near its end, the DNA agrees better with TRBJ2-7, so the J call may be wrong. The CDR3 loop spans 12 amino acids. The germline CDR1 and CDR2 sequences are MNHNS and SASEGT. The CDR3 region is CASRERPFEQYF. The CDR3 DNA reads TGTGCCAGCAGGGAACGGCCCTTCGAGCAGTACTTC.

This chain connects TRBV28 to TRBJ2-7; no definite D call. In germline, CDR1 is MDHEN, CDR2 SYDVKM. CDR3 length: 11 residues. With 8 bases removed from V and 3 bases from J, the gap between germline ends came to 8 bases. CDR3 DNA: TGTGCCAGCGGCACCATCTACGAGCAGTACTTC. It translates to CASGTIYEQYF.

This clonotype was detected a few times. The CDR3 sequence: CATSVGTSGSYEQYF. The CDR3 DNA sequence: TGTGCCACCAGTGTGGGGACTAGCGGGAGTTACGAGCAGTACTTC. The chain couples TRBV24-1 to TRBJ2-7; 14 bases are a match to TRBD2. Looked up from germline, CDR1 is KGHDR and CDR2 is SFDVKD. J was trimmed by 4 bases and V by 5 bases; bases with no gene match: 3. This CDR3 comprises 15 residues.

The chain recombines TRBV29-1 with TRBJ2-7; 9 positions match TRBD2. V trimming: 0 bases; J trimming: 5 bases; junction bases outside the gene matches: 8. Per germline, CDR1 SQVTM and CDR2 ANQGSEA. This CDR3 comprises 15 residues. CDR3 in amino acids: CSVEDRGREGHEQYF. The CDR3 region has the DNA TGCAGCGTTGAAGATCGAGGGCGGGAGGGCCACGAGCAGTACTTC.

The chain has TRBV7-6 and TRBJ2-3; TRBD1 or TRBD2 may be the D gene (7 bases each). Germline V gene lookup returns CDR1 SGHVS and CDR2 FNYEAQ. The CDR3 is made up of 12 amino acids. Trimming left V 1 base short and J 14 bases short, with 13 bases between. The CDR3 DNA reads TGTGCCAGCAGCTTAGAGCGGGACAGCGCGTATTTT. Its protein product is CASSLERDSAYF.

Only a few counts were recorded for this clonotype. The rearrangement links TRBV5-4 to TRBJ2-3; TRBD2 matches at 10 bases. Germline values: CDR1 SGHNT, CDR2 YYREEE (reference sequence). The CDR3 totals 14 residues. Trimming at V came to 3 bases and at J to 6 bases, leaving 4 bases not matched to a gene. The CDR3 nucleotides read TGTGCCAGCAGCTCCAAGCGGGAGGGGGATACGCAGTATTTT. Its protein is CASSSKREGDTQYF.

In DNA, the CDR3 is TGTGCCAGCGGGGGGGCTGAAGCCAAAAACATTCAGTACTTC. Amino acids: CASGGAEAKNIQYF. V gene TRBV6-6 combines with J gene TRBJ2-4; tentatively, D is TRBD2 (7 bases). Germline V CDR1 and CDR2: MNHNY, SVGAGI (reference sequence). V lost 8 bases, J lost 0 bases, and 11 bases lay in between. This CDR3 is 14 amino acids long.

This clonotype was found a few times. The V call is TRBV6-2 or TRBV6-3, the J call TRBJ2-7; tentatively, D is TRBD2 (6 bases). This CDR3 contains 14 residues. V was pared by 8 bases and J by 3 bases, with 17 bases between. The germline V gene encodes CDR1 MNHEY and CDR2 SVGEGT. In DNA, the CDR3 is TGTGCCAGCCGCGCGGAGGGGCCGCGCTACGAGCAGTACTTC. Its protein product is CASRAEGPRYEQYF.